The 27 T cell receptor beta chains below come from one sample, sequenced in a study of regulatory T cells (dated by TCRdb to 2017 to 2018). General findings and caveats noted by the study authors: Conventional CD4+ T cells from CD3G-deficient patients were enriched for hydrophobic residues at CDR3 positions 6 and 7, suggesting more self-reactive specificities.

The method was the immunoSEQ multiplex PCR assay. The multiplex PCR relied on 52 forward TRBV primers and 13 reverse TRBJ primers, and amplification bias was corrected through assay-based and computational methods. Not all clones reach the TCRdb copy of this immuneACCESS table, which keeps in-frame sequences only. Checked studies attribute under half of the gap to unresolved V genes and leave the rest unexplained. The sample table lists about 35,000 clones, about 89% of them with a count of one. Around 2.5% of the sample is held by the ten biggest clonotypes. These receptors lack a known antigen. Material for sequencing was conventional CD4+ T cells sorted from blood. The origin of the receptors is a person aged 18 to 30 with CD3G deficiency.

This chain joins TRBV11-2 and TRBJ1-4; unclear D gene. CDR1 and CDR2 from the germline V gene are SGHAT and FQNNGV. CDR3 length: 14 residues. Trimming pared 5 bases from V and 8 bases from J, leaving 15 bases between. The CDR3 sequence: CASSITGGMEKLFF. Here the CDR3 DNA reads TGTGCCAGCAGCATTACCGGAGGGATGGAAAAACTGTTTTTT.

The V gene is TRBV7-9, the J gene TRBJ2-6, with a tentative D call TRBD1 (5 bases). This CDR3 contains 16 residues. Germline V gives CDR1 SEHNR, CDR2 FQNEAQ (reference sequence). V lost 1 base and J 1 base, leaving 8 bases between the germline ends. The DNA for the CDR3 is TGTGCCAGCAGCTTAGTTGGGGCGTCTGGGGCCAACGTCCTGACTTTC. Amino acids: CASSLVGASGANVLTF.

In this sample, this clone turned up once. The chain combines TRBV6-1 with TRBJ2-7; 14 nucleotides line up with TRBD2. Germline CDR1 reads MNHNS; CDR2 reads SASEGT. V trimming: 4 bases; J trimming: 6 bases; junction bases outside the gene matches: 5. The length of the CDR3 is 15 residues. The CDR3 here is CASSAGTSGSIEQYF. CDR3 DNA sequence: TGTGCCAGCAGTGCGGGGACTAGCGGGAGTATCGAGCAGTACTTC.

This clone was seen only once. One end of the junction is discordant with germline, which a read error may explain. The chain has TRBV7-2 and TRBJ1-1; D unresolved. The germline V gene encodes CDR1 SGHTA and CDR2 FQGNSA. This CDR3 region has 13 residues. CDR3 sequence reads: CASSSVTPTGAFF. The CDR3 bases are TGTGCCAGCAGTTCAGTTACCCCCACTGGAGCTTTCTTT. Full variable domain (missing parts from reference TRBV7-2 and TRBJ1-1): GAGVSQSPSNKVTEKGKDVELRCDPISGHTALYWYRQSLGQGLEFLIYFQGNSAPDKSGLPSDRFSAERTGGSVSTLTIQRTQQEDSAVYLCASSSVTPTGAFFGQGTRLTVV.

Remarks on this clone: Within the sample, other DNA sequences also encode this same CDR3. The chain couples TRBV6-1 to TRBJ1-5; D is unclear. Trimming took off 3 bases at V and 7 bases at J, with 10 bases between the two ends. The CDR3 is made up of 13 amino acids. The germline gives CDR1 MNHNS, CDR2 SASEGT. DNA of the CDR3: TGTGCCAGCAGTGAGGTAACCGGGCAGCCCCAGCATTTT. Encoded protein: CASSEVTGQPQHF.

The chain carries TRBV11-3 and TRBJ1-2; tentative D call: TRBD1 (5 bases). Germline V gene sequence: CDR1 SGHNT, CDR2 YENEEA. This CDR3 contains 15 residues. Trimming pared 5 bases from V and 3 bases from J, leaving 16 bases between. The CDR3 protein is CASSPRGQEDYGYTF. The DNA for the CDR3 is TGTGCCAGCAGCCCCCGGGGCCAAGAGGACTATGGCTACACCTTC.

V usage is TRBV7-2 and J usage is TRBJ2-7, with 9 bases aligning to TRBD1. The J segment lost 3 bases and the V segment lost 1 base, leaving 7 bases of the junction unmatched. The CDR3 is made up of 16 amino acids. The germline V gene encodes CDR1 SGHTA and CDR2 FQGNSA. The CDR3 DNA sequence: TGTGCCAGCAGCTTAGGTCCGGCGGGACAGGGCTACGAGCAGTACTTC. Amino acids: CASSLGPAGQGYEQYF. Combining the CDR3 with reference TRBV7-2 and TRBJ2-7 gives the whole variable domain GAGVSQSPSNKVTEKGKDVELRCDPISGHTALYWYRQSLGQGLEFLIYFQGNSAPDKSGLPSDRFSAERTGGSVSTLTIQRTQQEDSAVYLCASSLGPAGQGYEQYFGPGTRLTVT.

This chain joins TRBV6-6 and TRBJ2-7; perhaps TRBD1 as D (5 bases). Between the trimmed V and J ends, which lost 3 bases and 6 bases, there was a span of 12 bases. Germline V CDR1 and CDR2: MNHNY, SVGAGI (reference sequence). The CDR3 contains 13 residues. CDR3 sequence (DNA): TGTGCCAGCAGTTATGCAGGGAAGGGCGAGCAGTACTTC. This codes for CASSYAGKGEQYF.

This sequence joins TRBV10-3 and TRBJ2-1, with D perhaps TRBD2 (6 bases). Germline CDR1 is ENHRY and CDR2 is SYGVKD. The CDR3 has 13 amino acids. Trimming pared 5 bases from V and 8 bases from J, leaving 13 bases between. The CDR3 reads CAISRLGGDEQFF. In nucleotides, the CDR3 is TGTGCCATCAGTCGACTAGGCGGCGATGAGCAGTTCTTC.

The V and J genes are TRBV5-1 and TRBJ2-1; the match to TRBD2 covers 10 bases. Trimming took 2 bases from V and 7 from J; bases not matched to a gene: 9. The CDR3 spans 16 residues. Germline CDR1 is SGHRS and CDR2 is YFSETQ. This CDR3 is CASSFLTAGGPNEQFF. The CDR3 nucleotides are TGCGCCAGCAGCTTTCTTACAGCGGGAGGGCCGAATGAGCAGTTCTTC. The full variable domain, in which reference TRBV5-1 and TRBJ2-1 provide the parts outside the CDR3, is KAGVTQTPRYLIKTRGQQVTLSCSPISGHRSVSWYQQTPGQGLQFLFEYFSETQRNKGNFPGRFSGRQFSNSRSEMNVSTLELGDSALYLCASSFLTAGGPNEQFFGPGTRLTVL.

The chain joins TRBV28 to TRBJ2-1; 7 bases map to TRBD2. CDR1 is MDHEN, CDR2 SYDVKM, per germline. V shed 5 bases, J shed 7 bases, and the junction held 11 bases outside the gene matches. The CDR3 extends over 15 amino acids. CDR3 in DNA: TGTGCCAGCAGTCCCCGGGGGGAGGGCCGGAATGAGCAGTTCTTC. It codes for CASSPRGEGRNEQFF.

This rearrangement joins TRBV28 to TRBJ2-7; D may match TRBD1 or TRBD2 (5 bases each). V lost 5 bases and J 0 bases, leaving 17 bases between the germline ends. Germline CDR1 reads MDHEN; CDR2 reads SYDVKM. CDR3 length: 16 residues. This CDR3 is CASSGDLGTDSYEQYF. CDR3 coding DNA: TGTGCCAGCAGTGGGGATTTAGGGACGGACTCCTACGAGCAGTACTTC.

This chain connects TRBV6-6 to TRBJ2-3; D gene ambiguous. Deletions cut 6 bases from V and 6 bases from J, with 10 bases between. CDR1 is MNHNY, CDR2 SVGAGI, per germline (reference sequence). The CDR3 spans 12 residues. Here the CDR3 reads CASRSGRDTQYF. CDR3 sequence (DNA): TGTGCCAGCAGATCCGGACGGGATACGCAGTATTTT.

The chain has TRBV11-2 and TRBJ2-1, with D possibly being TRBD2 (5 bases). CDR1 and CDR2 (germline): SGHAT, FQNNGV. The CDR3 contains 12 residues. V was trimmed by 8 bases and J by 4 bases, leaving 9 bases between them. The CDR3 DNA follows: TGTGCCAGCGGCGCGGGTTACAATGAGCAGTTCTTC. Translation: CASGAGYNEQFF.

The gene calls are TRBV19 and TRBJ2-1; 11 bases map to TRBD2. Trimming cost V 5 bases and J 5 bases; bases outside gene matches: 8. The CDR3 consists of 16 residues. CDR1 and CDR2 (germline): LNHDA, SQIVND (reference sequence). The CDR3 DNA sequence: TGTGCCAGTAGTGGGCTAACTAGCGGGGGCCACAATGAGCAGTTCTTC. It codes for CASSGLTSGGHNEQFF.

The CDR3 here is CASSFRGGSYEQYF. The CDR3 DNA sequence: TGCGCCAGCAGCTTTAGAGGGGGTTCCTACGAGCAGTACTTC. This chain joins TRBV5-1 and TRBJ2-5; D perhaps matches TRBD1 (6 bases). Matching the DNA end better, TRBJ2-7 makes the J call doubtful. CDR1 SGHRS and CDR2 YFSETQ come from the germline V gene. The CDR3 extends over 14 amino acids.

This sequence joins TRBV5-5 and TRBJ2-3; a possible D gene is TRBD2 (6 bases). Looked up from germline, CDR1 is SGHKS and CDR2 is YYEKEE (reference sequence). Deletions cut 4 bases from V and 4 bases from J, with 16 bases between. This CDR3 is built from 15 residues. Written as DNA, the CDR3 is TGTGCCAGCAGCCTCACCGGGAGCGGGCCAGATACGCAGTATTTT. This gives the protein CASSLTGSGPDTQYF.

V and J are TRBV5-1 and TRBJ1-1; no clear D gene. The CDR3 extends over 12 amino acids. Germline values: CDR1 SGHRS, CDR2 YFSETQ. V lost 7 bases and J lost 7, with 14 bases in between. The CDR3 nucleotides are TGCGCCAGCCGCGGACTGGAGGGTGAAGCTTTCTTT. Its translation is CASRGLEGEAFF.

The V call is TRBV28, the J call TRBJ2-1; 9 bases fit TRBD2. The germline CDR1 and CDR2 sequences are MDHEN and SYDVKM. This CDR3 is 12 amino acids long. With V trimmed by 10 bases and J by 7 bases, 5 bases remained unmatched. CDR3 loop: CATQSGRNEQFF. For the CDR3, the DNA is TGTGCCACCCAGAGCGGGAGGAATGAGCAGTTCTTC.

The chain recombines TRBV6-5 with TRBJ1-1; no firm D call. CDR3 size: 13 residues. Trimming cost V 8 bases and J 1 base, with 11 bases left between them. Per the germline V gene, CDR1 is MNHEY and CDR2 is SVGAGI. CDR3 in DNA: TGTGCCAGCCAGTTCCGAGCGAACACTGAAGCTTTCTTT. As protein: CASQFRANTEAFF.

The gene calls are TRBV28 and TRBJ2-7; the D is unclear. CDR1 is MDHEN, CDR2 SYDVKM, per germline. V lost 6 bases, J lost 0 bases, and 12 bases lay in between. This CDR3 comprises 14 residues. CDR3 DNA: TGTGCCAGCAGAGGTTACCTGAGCTCCTACGAGCAGTACTTC. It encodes CASRGYLSSYEQYF. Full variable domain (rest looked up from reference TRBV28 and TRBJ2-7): DVKVTQSSRYLVKRTGEKVFLECVQDMDHENMFWYRQDPGLGLRLIYFSYDVKMKEKGDIPEGYSVSREKKERFSLILESASTNQTSMYLCASRGYLSSYEQYFGPGTRLTVT.

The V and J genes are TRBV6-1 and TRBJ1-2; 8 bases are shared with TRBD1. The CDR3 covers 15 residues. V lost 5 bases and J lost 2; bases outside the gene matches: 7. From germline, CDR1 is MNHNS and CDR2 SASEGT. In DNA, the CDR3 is TGTGCCAGCAGTTTCCGGACAGGGACGAACTATGGCTACACCTTC. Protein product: CASSFRTGTNYGYTF.

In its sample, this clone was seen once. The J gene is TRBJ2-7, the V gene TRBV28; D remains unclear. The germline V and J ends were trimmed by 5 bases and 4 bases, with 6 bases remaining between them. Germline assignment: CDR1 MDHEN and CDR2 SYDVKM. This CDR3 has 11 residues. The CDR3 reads CASSDQYEQYF. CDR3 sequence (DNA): TGTGCCAGCAGTGACCAGTACGAGCAGTACTTC.

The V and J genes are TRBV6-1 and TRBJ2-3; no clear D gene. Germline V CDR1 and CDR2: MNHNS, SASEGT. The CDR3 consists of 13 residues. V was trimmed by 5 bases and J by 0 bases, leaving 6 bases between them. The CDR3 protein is CASSLDSTDTQYF. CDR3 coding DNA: TGTGCCAGCAGTCTGGACAGCACAGATACGCAGTATTTT.

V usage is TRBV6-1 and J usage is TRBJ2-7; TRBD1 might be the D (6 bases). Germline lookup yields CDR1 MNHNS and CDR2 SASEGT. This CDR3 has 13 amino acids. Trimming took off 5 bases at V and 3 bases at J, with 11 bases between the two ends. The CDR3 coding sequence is TGTGCCAGCAGTAGGAGACAGGTCTACGAGCAGTACTTC. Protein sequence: CASSRRQVYEQYF.

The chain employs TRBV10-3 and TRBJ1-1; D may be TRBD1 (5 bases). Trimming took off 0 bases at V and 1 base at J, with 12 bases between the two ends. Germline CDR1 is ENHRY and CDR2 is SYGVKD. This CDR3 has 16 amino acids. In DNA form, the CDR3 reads TGTGCCATCAGTGAGTCAGGCAGGGAGGGGAACACTGAAGCTTTCTTT. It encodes CAISESGREGNTEAFF.

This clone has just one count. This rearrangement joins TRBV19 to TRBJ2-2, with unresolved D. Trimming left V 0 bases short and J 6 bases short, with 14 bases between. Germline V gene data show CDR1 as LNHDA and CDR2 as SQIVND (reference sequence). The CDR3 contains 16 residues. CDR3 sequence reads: CASSIDLQITAGELFF. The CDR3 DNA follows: TGTGCCAGTAGTATAGATCTCCAGATAACGGCCGGGGAGCTGTTTTTT.